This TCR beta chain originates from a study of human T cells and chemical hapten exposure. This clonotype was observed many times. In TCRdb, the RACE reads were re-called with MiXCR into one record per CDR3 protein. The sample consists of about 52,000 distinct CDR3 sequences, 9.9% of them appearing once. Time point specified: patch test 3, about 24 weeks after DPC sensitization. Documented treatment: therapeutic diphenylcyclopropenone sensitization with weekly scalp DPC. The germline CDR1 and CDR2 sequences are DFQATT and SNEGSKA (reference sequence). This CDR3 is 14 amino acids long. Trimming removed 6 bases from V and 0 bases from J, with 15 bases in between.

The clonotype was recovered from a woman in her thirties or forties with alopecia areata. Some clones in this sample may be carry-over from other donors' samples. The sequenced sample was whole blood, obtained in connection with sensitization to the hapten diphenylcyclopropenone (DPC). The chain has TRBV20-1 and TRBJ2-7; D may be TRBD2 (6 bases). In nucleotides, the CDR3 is TGCAGTGCCCACCCCGGAGGGGACTCCTACGAGCAGTACTTC. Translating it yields CSAHPGGDSYEQYF.